This T cell receptor beta chain stems from a study of human T cells and chemical hapten exposure. TCRdb re-derived calls from the RACE reads in MiXCR, one entry per CDR3 protein. The top ten hold over 2% of the sample, which has about 360,000 distinct CDR3 sequences, 4.8% seen once. Indicated time point: patch test 1, 2 weeks after DPC sensitization. Treatment noted: therapeutic diphenylcyclopropenone sensitization with weekly scalp DPC. Before extraction, the whole blood was not fractionated, and total RNA was taken from it. This CDR3 comprises 14 residues. The V gene end was trimmed by 5 bases and the J gene end by 8 bases; junction bases not matched to a gene: 9. Germline lookup yields CDR1 SGHTA and CDR2 FQGNSA.

The specimen was whole blood, collected in connection with sensitization to the hapten diphenylcyclopropenone (DPC). V is TRBV7-2 and J is TRBJ2-1; 7 nucleotides line up with TRBD2. This TCR came from a woman in her 50s with alopecia areata. Some clones in this sample may be carry-over from other donors' samples. In DNA, the CDR3 is TGTGCCAGCAGCACATCCCCGACTAGCCATGAGCAGTTCTTC. It yields the protein CASSTSPTSHEQFF.